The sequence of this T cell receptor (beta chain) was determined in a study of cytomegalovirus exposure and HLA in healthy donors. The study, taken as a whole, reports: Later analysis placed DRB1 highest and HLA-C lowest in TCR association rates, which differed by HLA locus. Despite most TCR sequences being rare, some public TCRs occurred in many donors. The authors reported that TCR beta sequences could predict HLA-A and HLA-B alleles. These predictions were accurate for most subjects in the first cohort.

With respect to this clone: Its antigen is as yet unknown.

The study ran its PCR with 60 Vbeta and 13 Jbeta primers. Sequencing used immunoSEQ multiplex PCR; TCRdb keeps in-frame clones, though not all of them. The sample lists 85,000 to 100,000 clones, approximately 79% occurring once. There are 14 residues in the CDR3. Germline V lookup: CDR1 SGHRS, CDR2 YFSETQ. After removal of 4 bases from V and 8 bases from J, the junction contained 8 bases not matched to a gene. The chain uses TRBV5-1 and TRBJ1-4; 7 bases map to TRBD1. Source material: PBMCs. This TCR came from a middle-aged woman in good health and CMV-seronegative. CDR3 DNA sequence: TGCGCCAGCAGCACAGACAGGGTCGGGGAAAAACTGTTTTTT. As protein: CASSTDRVGEKLFF.